The clone carrying this T cell receptor (beta chain) turned up a few times. The antigen is undetermined. These data come from a study of early T cells in non-severe SARS-CoV-2 infection. About the research overall: It was bulk RNA from unsorted whole blood that was sequenced, and the chains were unpaired. General study findings and limits: Lookups in VDJdb leaned toward anti-spike CD8 responses and missed private and CD4 specificities.

Individually, cDNA molecules had unique molecular identifiers attached to them. MiXCR, run by TCRdb on the 5' RACE reads, gives a single entry per CDR3 protein. The profile shows 45,000 to 65,000 distinct CDR3 sequences, 9% to 9.5% of them singletons. Germline CDR1 and CDR2: DFQATT and SNEGSKA (reference sequence). This CDR3 comprises 13 residues. J lost 0 bases, V lost 1 base, and 0 bases had no gene match. The source material was whole blood. V usage is TRBV20-1 and J usage is TRBJ2-7; 7 bases are a match to TRBD1. The origin of this receptor is an adult who was a healthcare worker with PCR-confirmed SARS-CoV-2 infection or an uninfected control (not recorded which). Written as DNA, the CDR3 is TGCAGTGCTAGAGGGGACAGCTCCTACGAGCAGTACTTC. This gives the protein CSARGDSSYEQYF.